One sample yielded the 27 T cell receptor beta chains listed below, sequenced in a study of shared clonotypes between healthy human individuals. This table comes from immunoSEQ multiplex PCR, and its TCRdb copy is limited to in-frame clones, with some not included. This sample has about 2 million clones; 85% to 95% occur once, and the top ten carry 0.13%. Material for sequencing was naive CD4+ T cells sorted from blood. Subset given: CD45RA+ positively selected. Receptors originate from a man between 18 and 35 years old in good health.

CDR3 nucleotide sequence: TGTGCTAGTGGTCTAACATCCGGGACAACGCCCTCGGCCCAGTACTTC. This encodes CASGLTSGTTPSAQYF. J is TRBJ2-5 and V is TRBV12-5; a weak D match, TRBD1 (6 bases). The germline V and J ends were trimmed by 5 bases and 9 bases, with 25 bases remaining between them. This CDR3 comprises 16 residues. CDR1 is LGHNT, CDR2 FRNRAP, per germline.

This chain uses TRBV10-2 with TRBJ2-3; D not resolved. This CDR3 region has 14 residues. CDR1 and CDR2 (germline): WSHSY, SAAADI. With 10 bases removed from V and 1 base from J, the gap between germline ends came to 15 bases. The CDR3 loop reads CATRTSGGTDTQYF. CDR3 nucleotide sequence: TGCGCCACCAGGACCTCCGGTGGCACAGATACGCAGTATTTT.

This clone was recorded only once. V gene TRBV6-5 combines with J gene TRBJ2-1, with TRBD2 matching over 10 bases. From germline, CDR1 is MNHEY and CDR2 SVGAGI. V shed 5 bases, J shed 3 bases, and the junction held 4 bases outside the gene matches. The CDR3 runs 15 residues. CDR3 amino acids: CASSRTSGYYNEQFF. The CDR3 DNA reads TGTGCCAGCAGTAGGACTAGCGGCTACTACAATGAGCAGTTCTTC.

In the case of this clone: This clone may be a read error of a much larger clone one base away. V and J are TRBV5-5 and TRBJ2-7; D gene ambiguous. The germline V and J ends were trimmed by 4 bases and 0 bases, with 5 bases remaining between them. CDR3 length: 12 amino acids. Germline-derived CDR1 and CDR2 are SGHKS and YYEKEE (reference sequence). DNA of the CDR3: TGTGCCAGCAGCGCCAGCTCCTACGAGCAGTACTTC. As protein: CASSASSYEQYF.

With regard to this clone: At the DNA level, this CDR3 is encoded by other sequences in the same sample as well. The chain joins TRBV29-1 to TRBJ2-7, with TRBD1 identical over 9 bases. The CDR3 is 12 residues long. V was pared by 6 bases and J by 3 bases, with 3 bases of the junction left unmatched. Germline CDR1 is SQVTM and CDR2 is ANQGSEA. Here the CDR3 reads CSVGQGNYEQYF. CDR3 sequence (DNA): TGCAGCGTGGGACAGGGCAACTACGAGCAGTACTTC.

The rearrangement joins TRBV2 to TRBJ2-1, with 8 positions matching TRBD2. Looked up from germline, CDR1 is SNHLY and CDR2 is FYNNEI. The CDR3 is made up of 15 amino acids. J was trimmed by 7 bases and V by 0 bases; bases with no gene match: 5. For the CDR3, the DNA is TGTGCCAGCAGTGAAGCAGGGACTAGTGTTAATGAGCAGTTCTTC. This translates into CASSEAGTSVNEQFF.

The V gene is TRBV6-5, the J gene TRBJ2-4, with D possibly TRBD2 on 5 matching bases. Germline CDR1 reads MNHEY; CDR2 reads SVGAGI. This CDR3 has 14 amino acids. Trimming shortened V by 9 bases and J by 0 bases, and 12 bases separated the two germline ends. The CDR3 sequence is CASGRGLAKNIQYF. Here the CDR3 DNA reads TGTGCCAGTGGAAGAGGACTAGCCAAAAACATTCAGTACTTC.

This clone was detected once. This chain connects TRBV28 to TRBJ1-2, with 11 nucleotides matching TRBD1. V dropped 6 bases and J dropped 8; count of bases not matched to a gene: 8. The CDR3 is 14 amino acids. CDR1 MDHEN and CDR2 SYDVKM come from the germline V gene. CDR3 coding DNA: TGTGCCAGCAGATCCGAGGGACAGGGGGAGGGCTACACCTTC. Protein sequence: CASRSEGQGEGYTF.

The chain employs TRBV9 and TRBJ1-1; possibly TRBD1 for D (6 bases). The CDR3 is 14 amino acids. Germline lookup yields CDR1 SGDLS and CDR2 YYNGEE. Trimming took 4 bases from V and 2 from J, leaving 12 bases between them. The CDR3 DNA reads TGTGCCAGCAGCCTCGGACAGACAAACACTGAAGCTTTCTTT. Its protein is CASSLGQTNTEAFF.

This clone appeared a single time. The chain combines TRBV28 with TRBJ2-5, with 7 nucleotides matching TRBD2. The V gene end was trimmed by 4 bases and the J gene end by 2 bases; junction bases not matched to a gene: 7. Germline loops: CDR1 MDHEN, CDR2 SYDVKM. The CDR3 is 15 amino acids. The CDR3 sequence is CASSWSAGDQETQYF. CDR3 nucleotide sequence: TGTGCCAGCAGTTGGTCGGCGGGGGATCAAGAGACCCAGTACTTC.

V usage is TRBV2 and J usage is TRBJ2-7; D is perhaps TRBD2 (5 bases). Per germline, CDR1 SNHLY and CDR2 FYNNEI. This CDR3 has 14 amino acids. Trimming took off 5 bases at V and 3 bases at J, with 14 bases between the two ends. CDR3 nucleotides: TGTGCCAGCAGTACTATGGACGGACTCTACGAGCAGTACTTC. As protein: CASSTMDGLYEQYF.

This clone has a single count. The V call is TRBV7-3, the J call TRBJ1-2; 9 positions agree with TRBD1. The CDR3 spans 14 residues. Germline CDR1 is SGHTA and CDR2 is FQGTGA. Germline trimming cut 5 bases from V and 7 bases from J; bases unmatched to any gene: 8. CDR3 sequence (DNA): TGTGCCAGCAGCCCTAAACAGGGGGCGGGTGGCTACACCTTC. Encoded protein: CASSPKQGAGGYTF.

The gene calls are TRBV10-1 and TRBJ2-1; 8 bases map to TRBD2. Per the germline V gene, CDR1 is WNHNN and CDR2 is SYGVQD (reference sequence). Unmatched junction bases numbered 4, after V lost 3 bases and J lost 3 bases. This CDR3 is built from 15 residues. CDR3 in amino acids: CASSEAGEGYNEQFF. The CDR3 DNA follows: TGCGCCAGCAGTGAAGCGGGAGAGGGCTACAATGAGCAGTTCTTC.

The chain couples TRBV6-1 to TRBJ1-5, with D possibly matching TRBD1 (6 bases). This CDR3 contains 12 residues. Trimming pared 6 bases from V and 6 bases from J, leaving 9 bases between. Germline-derived CDR1 and CDR2 are MNHNS and SASEGT. The CDR3 nucleotides read TGTGCCAGCAGGGACAGTAGTCAGCCCCAGCATTTT. Translation gives CASRDSSQPQHF.

The V and J genes are TRBV6-6 and TRBJ2-3; 9 nucleotides match TRBD2. Germline V gives CDR1 MNHNY, CDR2 SVGAGI (reference sequence). V shed 6 bases and J 6 bases; nucleotides not matched to a gene: 4. The CDR3 is made up of 13 amino acids. The CDR3 nucleotides are TGTGCCAGCAGGACCGGGACTAGCGATACGCAGTATTTT. Translated: CASRTGTSDTQYF.

The chain has TRBV9 and TRBJ2-1; D may be TRBD2 (6 bases). Trimming pared 3 bases from V and 8 bases from J, leaving 18 bases between. CDR1 is SGDLS, CDR2 YYNGEE, per germline. CDR3 length: 15 residues. The DNA for the CDR3 is TGTGCCAGCAGCGAGTCCGGGAGTTACTCCGATGAGCAGTTCTTC. Amino acids: CASSESGSYSDEQFF.

This chain joins TRBV5-4 and TRBJ2-5, with 10 bases identical to TRBD1. V shed 2 bases, J shed 6 bases, and the junction held 4 bases outside the gene matches. Germline V lookup: CDR1 SGHNT, CDR2 YYREEE (reference sequence). The CDR3 consists of 14 residues. In nucleotides, the CDR3 is TGTGCCAGCAGCTTCATGGGACAGGGGAAGACCCAGTACTTC. Translated: CASSFMGQGKTQYF.

The rearrangement uses TRBV7-9 and TRBJ2-1; 12 bases agree with TRBD1. The J segment lost 8 bases and the V segment lost 5 bases, leaving 4 bases of the junction unmatched. The CDR3 loop spans 14 amino acids. Germline V gives CDR1 SEHNR, CDR2 FQNEAQ (reference sequence). The CDR3 coding sequence is TGTGCCAGCAGCCGGGACAGGGGGCACGATGAGCAGTTCTTC. Its translation: CASSRDRGHDEQFF.

This chain connects TRBV11-2 to TRBJ2-3; D not resolved. CDR1 SGHAT and CDR2 FQNNGV come from the germline V gene. Deletions cut 2 bases from V and 3 bases from J, with 12 bases between. This CDR3 spans 15 amino acids. As DNA, the CDR3 is TGTGCCAGCAGCTTAAGGGCAGGCCCGACAGATACGCAGTATTTT. Its translation is CASSLRAGPTDTQYF.

The rearrangement uses TRBV5-1 and TRBJ2-7; perhaps TRBD1 as D (5 bases). V was clipped by 0 bases and J by 5 bases, with 18 bases between them. CDR1 and CDR2 from the germline V gene are SGHRS and YFSETQ. The CDR3 has 16 amino acids. The CDR3: CASSLAVQGGIDEQYF. Here the CDR3 DNA reads TGCGCCAGCAGCTTGGCCGTTCAGGGTGGAATAGACGAGCAGTACTTC.

The CDR3 DNA reads as TGCGCCAGCAGTGAGTCCCCAGCGGGTGAGCAGTTCTTC. This codes for CASSESPAGEQFF. This chain joins TRBV10-1 and TRBJ2-1; TRBD2 might be the D (6 bases). V gave up 0 bases and J gave up 9 bases, with 9 bases separating them. The CDR3 has 13 amino acids. The germline V gene has CDR1 WNHNN and CDR2 SYGVQD (reference sequence).

J is TRBJ1-2 and V is TRBV7-2; D is uncertain. The CDR3 length is 14 residues. Trimming pared 1 base from V and 8 bases from J, leaving 14 bases between. Germline V CDR1 and CDR2: SGHTA, FQGNSA. CDR3 coding DNA: TGTGCCAGCAGCTTAGAAAGGGCGTTTGGGGGCTACACCTTC. Translated, it gives CASSLERAFGGYTF.

As regards this clone: This could be a read error, since a much larger clone is one nucleotide away. The sample has other DNA sequences that encode this CDR3 too. The chain combines TRBV11-2 with TRBJ1-4, with D hard to call. Trimming removed 1 base from V and 1 base from J, with 7 bases in between. The germline CDR1 and CDR2 sequences are SGHAT and FQNNGV. The CDR3 runs to 15 residues. CDR3 nucleotides: TGTGCCAGCAGCTTAGGGGGAGGAACTAATGAAAAACTGTTTTTT. Translation: CASSLGGGTNEKLFF.

Details on this clone: Other DNA sequences in the sample encode the same CDR3. This chain joins TRBV9 and TRBJ2-2; D is ambiguous. This CDR3 spans 14 amino acids. Germline loops: CDR1 SGDLS, CDR2 YYNGEE. V shed 0 bases and J shed 5 bases, with 8 bases lying between them. The CDR3 region has the DNA TGTGCCAGCAGCGTAGCACCCGGGACCGGGGAGCTGTTTTTT. It yields the protein CASSVAPGTGELFF.

The chain couples TRBV5-4 to TRBJ1-2, with TRBD1 identical over 7 bases. The ends lost 4 bases at V and 2 bases at J; junction bases unmatched: 5. The CDR3 has 14 amino acids. Germline CDR1 is SGHNT and CDR2 is YYREEE (reference sequence). CDR3 loop: CASSSGQANYGYTF. In nucleotides, the CDR3 is TGTGCCAGCAGCAGCGGACAGGCGAACTATGGCTACACCTTC.

The chain combines TRBV2 with TRBJ1-2; D is undetermined. The CDR3 sequence is 15 residues long. Trimming pared 6 bases from V and 0 bases from J, leaving 14 bases between. Germline CDR1 is SNHLY and CDR2 is FYNNEI. The CDR3 nucleotides read TGTGCCAGCAGGGAGAGTGAAGGGTCTAACTATGGCTACACCTTC. Translated: CASRESEGSNYGYTF.

The J gene is TRBJ2-2, the V gene TRBV9; 9 nucleotides line up with TRBD1. This CDR3 has 15 amino acids. The V segment lost 4 bases and the J segment 5 bases; nucleotides outside the gene matches: 6. Germline V gene sequence: CDR1 SGDLS, CDR2 YYNGEE. The CDR3, as DNA: TGTGCCAGCAGCTCATCGACAGGGGGTACCGGGGAGCTGTTTTTT. Its translation: CASSSSTGGTGELFF.